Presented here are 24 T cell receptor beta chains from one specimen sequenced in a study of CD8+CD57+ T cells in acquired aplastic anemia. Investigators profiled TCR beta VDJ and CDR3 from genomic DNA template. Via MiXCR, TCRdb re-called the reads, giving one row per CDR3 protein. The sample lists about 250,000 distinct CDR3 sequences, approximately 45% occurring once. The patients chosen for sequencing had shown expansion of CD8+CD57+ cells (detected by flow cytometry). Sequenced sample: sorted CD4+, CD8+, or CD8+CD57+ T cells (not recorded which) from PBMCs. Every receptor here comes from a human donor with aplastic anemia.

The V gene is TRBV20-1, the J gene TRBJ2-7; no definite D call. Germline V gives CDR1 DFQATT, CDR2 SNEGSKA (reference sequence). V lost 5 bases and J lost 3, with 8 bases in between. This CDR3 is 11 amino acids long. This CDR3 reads CSARRLYEQYF. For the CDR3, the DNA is TGCAGTGCTCGCCGGCTCTACGAGCAGTACTTC.

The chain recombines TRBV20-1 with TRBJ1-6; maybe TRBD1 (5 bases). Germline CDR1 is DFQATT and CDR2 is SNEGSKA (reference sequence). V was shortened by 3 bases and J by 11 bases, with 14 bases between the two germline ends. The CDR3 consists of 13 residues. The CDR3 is CSASLGLGTPLHF. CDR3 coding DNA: TGCAGTGCTAGTTTGGGACTTGGTACACCCCTCCACTTT.

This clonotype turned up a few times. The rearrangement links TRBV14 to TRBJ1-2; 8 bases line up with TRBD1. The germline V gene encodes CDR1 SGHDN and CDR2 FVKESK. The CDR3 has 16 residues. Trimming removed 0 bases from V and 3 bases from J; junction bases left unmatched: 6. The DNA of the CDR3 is TGTGCCAGCAGCCAAGATCGAGAGGGACAGGACTATGGCTACACCTTC. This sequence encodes CASSQDREGQDYGYTF.

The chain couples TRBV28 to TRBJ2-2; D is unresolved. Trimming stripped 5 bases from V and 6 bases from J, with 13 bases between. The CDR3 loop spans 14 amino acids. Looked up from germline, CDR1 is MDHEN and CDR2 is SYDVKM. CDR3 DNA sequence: TGTGCCAGCAGTCCCCCCCAGTGGGCCGGGGAGCTGTTTTTT. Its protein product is CASSPPQWAGELFF.

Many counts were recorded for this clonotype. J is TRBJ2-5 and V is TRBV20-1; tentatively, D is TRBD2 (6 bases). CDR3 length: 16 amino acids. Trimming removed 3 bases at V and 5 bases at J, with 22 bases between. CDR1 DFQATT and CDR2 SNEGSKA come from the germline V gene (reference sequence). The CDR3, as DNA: TGCAGTGCTAGGGGTACCTTAGCGGCCGCGCGGGAGACCCAGTACTTC. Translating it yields CSARGTLAAARETQYF.

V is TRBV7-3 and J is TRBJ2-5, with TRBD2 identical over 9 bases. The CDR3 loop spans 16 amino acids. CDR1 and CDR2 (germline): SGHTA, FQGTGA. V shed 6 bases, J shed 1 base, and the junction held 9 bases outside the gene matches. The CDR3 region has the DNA TGTGCCAGCAGTGGGGAGACTAGCGGAGGCCAAGAGACCCAGTACTTC. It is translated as CASSGETSGGQETQYF.

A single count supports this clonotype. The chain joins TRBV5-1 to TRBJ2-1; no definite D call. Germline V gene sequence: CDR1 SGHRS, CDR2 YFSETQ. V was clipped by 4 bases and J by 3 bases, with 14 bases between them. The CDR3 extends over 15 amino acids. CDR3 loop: CASSPDSPGYNEQFF. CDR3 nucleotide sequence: TGCGCCAGCAGCCCCGACTCCCCGGGCTACAATGAGCAGTTCTTC.

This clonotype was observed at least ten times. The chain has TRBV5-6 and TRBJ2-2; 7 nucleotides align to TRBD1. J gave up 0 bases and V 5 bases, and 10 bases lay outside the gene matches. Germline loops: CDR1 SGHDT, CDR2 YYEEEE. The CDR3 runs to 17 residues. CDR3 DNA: TGTGCCAGCAGACCTATCGGGACAGCCCCGAACACCGGGGAGCTGTTTTTT. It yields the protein CASRPIGTAPNTGELFF.

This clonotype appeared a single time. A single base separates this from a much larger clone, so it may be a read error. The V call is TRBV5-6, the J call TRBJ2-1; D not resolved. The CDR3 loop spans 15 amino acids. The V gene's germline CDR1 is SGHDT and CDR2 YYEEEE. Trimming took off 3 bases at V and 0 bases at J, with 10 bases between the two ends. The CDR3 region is CASSSSISSYNEQFF. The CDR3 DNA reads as TGTGCCAGCAGCTCGAGCATAAGCTCCTACAATGAGCAGTTCTTC.

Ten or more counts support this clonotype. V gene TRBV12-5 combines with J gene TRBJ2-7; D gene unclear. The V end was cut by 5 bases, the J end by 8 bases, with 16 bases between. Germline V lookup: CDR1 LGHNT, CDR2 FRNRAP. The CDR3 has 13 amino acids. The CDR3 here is CASGPNLGLQQYF. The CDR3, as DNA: TGTGCTAGTGGTCCTAATCTAGGTTTACAGCAGTACTTC.

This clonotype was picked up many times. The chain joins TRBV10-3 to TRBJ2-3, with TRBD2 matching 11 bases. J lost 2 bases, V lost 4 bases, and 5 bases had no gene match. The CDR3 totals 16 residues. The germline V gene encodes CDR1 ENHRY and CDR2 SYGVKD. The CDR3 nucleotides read TGTGCCATCAGTGCGTCTAGCGGGGGGTCCACAGATACGCAGTATTTT. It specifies CAISASSGGSTDTQYF.

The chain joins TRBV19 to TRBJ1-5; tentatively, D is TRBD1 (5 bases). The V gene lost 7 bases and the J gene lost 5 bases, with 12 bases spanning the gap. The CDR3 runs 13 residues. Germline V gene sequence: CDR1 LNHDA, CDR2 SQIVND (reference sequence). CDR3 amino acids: CASKGNWDQPQHF. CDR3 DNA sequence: TGTGCCAGTAAGGGGAACTGGGATCAGCCCCAGCATTTT. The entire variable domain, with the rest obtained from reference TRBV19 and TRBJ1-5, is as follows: DGGITQSPKYLFRKEGQNVTLSCEQNLNHDAMYWYRQDPGQGLRLIYYSQIVNDFQKGDIAEGYSVSREKKESFPLTVTSAQKNPTAFYLCASKGNWDQPQHFGDGTRLSIL.

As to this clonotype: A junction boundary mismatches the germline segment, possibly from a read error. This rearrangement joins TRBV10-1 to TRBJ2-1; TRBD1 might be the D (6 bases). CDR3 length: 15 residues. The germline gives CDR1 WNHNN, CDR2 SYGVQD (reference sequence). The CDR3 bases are TGTGCCATCGAGAACAGGGAAGAGGGTACCAATGAGCAGTTCTTC. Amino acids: CAIENREEGTNEQFF.

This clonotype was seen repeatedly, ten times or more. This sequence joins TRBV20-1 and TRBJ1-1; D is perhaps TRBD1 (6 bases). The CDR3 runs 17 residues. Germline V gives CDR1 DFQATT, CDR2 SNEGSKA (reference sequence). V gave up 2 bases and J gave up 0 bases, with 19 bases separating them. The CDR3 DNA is TGCAGTGCTAGAATGTCGTCCTTGGACAGATTGAACACTGAAGCTTTCTTT. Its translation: CSARMSSLDRLNTEAFF.

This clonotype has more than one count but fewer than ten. CDR3 in DNA: TGTGCCAGTAGTATTGGCAGTCTGGGCTATGGCTACACCTTC. This encodes CASSIGSLGYGYTF. The rearrangement links TRBV19 to TRBJ1-2, with unresolved D. V was cut by 3 bases and J by 4 bases, with 12 bases left in between. The CDR3 has 14 residues. In germline, CDR1 is LNHDA, CDR2 SQIVND (reference sequence).

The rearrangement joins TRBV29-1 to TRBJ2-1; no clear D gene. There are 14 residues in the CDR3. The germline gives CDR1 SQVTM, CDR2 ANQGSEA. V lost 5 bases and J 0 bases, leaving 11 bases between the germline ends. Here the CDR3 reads CSVILATSYNEQFF. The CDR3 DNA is TGCAGCGTTATCTTGGCAACCTCCTACAATGAGCAGTTCTTC.

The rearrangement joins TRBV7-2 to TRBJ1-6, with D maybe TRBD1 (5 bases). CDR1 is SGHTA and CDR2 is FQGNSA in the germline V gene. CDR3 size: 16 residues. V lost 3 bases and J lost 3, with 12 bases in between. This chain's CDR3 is CASSFPSRVYNSPLHF. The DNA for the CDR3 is TGTGCCAGCAGCTTTCCCTCCAGGGTCTATAATTCACCCCTCCACTTT.

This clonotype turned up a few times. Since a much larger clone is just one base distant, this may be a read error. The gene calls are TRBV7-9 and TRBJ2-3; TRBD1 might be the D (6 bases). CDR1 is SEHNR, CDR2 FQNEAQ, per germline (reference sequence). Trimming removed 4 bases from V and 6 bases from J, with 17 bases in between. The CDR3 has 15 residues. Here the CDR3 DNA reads TGTGCCAGCAGCTCAGCAGGGGAGCACGTGGATACGCAGTATTTT. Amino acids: CASSSAGEHVDTQYF.

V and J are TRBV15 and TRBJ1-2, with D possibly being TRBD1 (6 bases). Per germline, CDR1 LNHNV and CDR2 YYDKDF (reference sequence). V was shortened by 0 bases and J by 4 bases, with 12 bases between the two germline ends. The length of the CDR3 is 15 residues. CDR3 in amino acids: CATSRDRGRGYGYTF. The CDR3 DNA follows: TGTGCCACCAGCAGAGATCGAGGCAGGGGCTATGGCTACACCTTC.

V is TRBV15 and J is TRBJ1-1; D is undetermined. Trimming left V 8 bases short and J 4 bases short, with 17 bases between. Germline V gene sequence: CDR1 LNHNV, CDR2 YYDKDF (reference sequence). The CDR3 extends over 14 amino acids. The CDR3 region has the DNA TGTGCCACCGGCTCGCCAGGAGGTATCACTGAAGCTTTCTTT. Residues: CATGSPGGITEAFF.

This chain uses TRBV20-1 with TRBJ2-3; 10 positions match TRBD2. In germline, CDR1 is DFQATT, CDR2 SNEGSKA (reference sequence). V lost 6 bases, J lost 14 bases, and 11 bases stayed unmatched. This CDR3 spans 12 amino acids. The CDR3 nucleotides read TGCAGTGCCCGTAAAGGACTAGCGGCGGGGTATTTT. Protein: CSARKGLAAGYF.

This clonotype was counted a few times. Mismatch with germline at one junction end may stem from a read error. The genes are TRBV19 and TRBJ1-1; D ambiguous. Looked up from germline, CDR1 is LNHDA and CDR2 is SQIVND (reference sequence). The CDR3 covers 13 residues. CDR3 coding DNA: TGTGCCAGTAGTTTAGGATTGAACGCTGAAGCTTTCTTT. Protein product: CASSLGLNAEAFF. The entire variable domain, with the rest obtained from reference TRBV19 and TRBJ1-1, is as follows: DGGITQSPKYLFRKEGQNVTLSCEQNLNHDAMYWYRQDPGQGLRLIYYSQIVNDFQKGDIAEGYSVSREKKESFPLTVTSAQKNPTAFYLCASSLGLNAEAFFGQGTRLTVV.

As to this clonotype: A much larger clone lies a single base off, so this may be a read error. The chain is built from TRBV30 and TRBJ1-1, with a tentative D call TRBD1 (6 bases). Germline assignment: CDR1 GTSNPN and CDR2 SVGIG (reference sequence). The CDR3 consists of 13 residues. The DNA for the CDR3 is TGTGCCTGGAGTGTAACAGGGAACACTGAAACTTTCTTT. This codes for CAWSVTGNTETFF.

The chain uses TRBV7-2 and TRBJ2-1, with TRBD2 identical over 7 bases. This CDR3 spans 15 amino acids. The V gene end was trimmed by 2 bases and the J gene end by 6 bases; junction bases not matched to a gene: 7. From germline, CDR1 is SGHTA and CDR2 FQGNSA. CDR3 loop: CASSLPYSSGNEQFF. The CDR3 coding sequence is TGTGCCAGCAGCTTACCGTATTCTAGCGGCAATGAGCAGTTCTTC.